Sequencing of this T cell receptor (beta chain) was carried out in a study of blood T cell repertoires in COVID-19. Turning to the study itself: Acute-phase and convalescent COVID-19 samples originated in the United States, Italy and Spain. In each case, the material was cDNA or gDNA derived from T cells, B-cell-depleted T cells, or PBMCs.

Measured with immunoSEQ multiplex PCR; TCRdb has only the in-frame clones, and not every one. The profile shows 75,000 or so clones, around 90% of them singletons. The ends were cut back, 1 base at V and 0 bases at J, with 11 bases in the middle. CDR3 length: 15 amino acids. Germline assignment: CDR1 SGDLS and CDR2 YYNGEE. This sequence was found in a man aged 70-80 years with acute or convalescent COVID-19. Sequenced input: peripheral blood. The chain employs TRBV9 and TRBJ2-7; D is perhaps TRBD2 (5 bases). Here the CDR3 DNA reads TGTGCCAGCAGCGTATCTGCGGGCCTCTCCTACGAGCAGTACTTC. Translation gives CASSVSAGLSYEQYF.